This passage covers 10 T cell receptor beta chains from one sample sequenced in a study of OX40 agonist ivuxolimab in advanced cancers. Sequencing was performed with immunoSEQ multiplex PCR; in TCRdb, only in-frame clones are kept and a portion is missing. Here the sample spans about 64,000 clones, roughly 87% being singletons. Here the sequenced sample was CD4+ or CD8+ T cells sorted from blood, taken in a trial of the OX40 agonist ivuxolimab. These receptors were collected from an adult with an advanced solid tumor such as melanoma, head and neck, liver or kidney cancer.

The sample holds one count of this clone. The chain carries TRBV28 and TRBJ1-4; D remains unclear. Germline V gene sequence: CDR1 MDHEN, CDR2 SYDVKM. The V end was cut by 1 base, the J end by 4 bases, with 10 bases between. The CDR3 extends over 15 amino acids. The CDR3 DNA sequence: TGTGCCAGCAGTTTATCTAGGAGAGATAATGAAAAACTGTTTTTT. Amino acids: CASSLSRRDNEKLFF.

The V call is TRBV4-2, the J call TRBJ2-3; D is uncertain. Trimming stripped 0 bases from V and 0 bases from J, with 7 bases between. From germline, CDR1 is LGHNA and CDR2 YNFKEQ. CDR3 length equals 15 residues. CDR3 nucleotides: TGTGCCAGCAGCCAAGAGTGGCAAAGCACAGATACGCAGTATTTT. Amino acid sequence: CASSQEWQSTDTQYF.

The chain carries TRBV7-9 and TRBJ1-4, with D possibly being TRBD1 (5 bases). V was pared by 6 bases and J by 4 bases, with 15 bases between. The CDR3 extends over 15 amino acids. Germline V CDR1 and CDR2: SEHNR, FQNEAQ (reference sequence). The CDR3 here is CASRLDGAGNEKLFF. CDR3 in DNA: TGTGCCAGCAGACTCGATGGGGCCGGTAATGAAAAACTGTTTTTT.

The chain couples TRBV6-1 to TRBJ2-7, with D possibly being TRBD2 (6 bases). CDR1 and CDR2 from the germline V gene are MNHNS and SASEGT. V was trimmed by 2 bases and J by 4 bases, leaving 9 bases between them. The CDR3 length is 13 residues. The DNA for the CDR3 is TGTGCCAGCAGTGAAACGGGACTTTACGAGCAGTACTTC. Residues: CASSETGLYEQYF.

The J gene is TRBJ2-3, the V gene TRBV11-2, with D unresolved. Germline V gene lookup returns CDR1 SGHAT and CDR2 FQNNGV. CDR3 length: 13 residues. V lost 0 bases, J lost 10 bases, and 11 bases lay in between. Here the CDR3 reads CASSLEYFDAQYF. CDR3 nucleotide sequence: TGTGCCAGCAGCTTAGAGTACTTCGATGCGCAGTATTTT.

The gene calls are TRBV15 and TRBJ2-2; 11 nucleotides agree with TRBD1. This CDR3 is 16 amino acids long. V was pared by 4 bases and J by 7 bases, with 8 bases of the junction left unmatched. From germline, CDR1 is LNHNV and CDR2 YYDKDF (reference sequence). CDR3 sequence: CATSKGQGADFGELFF. In DNA form, the CDR3 reads TGTGCCACCAGCAAAGGACAGGGGGCGGATTTCGGGGAGCTGTTTTTT.

This CDR3 reads CASSWLASDADTQYF. CDR3 nucleotide sequence: TGTGCCAGTAGTTGGCTGGCTAGCGACGCAGATACGCAGTATTTT. The chain recombines TRBV19 with TRBJ2-3; D might be TRBD2 (6 bases). V was pared by 5 bases and J by 4 bases, with 16 bases between. The V gene's germline CDR1 is LNHDA and CDR2 SQIVND (reference sequence). The CDR3 is made up of 15 amino acids. Complete variable domain (other parts from reference TRBV19 and TRBJ2-3): DGGITQSPKYLFRKEGQNVTLSCEQNLNHDAMYWYRQDPGQGLRLIYYSQIVNDFQKGDIAEGYSVSREKKESFPLTVTSAQKNPTAFYLCASSWLASDADTQYFGPGTRLTVL.

This chain links TRBV10-3 with TRBJ2-1; no firm D call. Trimming pared 7 bases from V and 5 bases from J, leaving 27 bases between. CDR3 length equals 18 residues. Germline V gene lookup returns CDR1 ENHRY and CDR2 SYGVKD. The DNA of the CDR3 is TGTGCCATCAATGCTGGTAGGTTTGCTATCTCAGGAGACAATGAGCAGTTCTTC. Amino acid sequence: CAINAGRFAISGDNEQFF.

The V and J genes are TRBV11-2 and TRBJ2-3; D unresolved. The V gene lost 3 bases and the J gene lost 6 bases, with 10 bases spanning the gap. Germline CDR1 reads SGHAT; CDR2 reads FQNNGV. The CDR3 covers 13 residues. The CDR3 spells CASSFRTADTQYF. CDR3 coding DNA: TGTGCCAGCAGCTTCCGAACGGCGGATACGCAGTATTTT.

The chain combines TRBV6-5 with TRBJ1-6; D gene uncertain. The CDR3 length is 15 residues. Trimming removed 0 bases at V and 10 bases at J, with 13 bases between. Germline CDR1 is MNHEY and CDR2 is SVGAGI. The CDR3 bases are TGTGCCAGCAGTTACTCGGCAGCGGAGTACTCACCCCTCCACTTT. The encoded protein is CASSYSAAEYSPLHF.